This TCR beta chain was found in a study of cytomegalovirus exposure and HLA in healthy donors. V dropped 4 bases and J dropped 8; count of bases not matched to a gene: 6. The CDR3 contains 13 residues. Germline V CDR1 and CDR2: MDHEN, SYDVKM. The PCR contained 60 Vbeta and 13 Jbeta primers. Repertoires were generated with immunoSEQ multiplex PCR, while TCRdb's copy carries only in-frame clones and drops some. The data hold 90,000 to 150,000 clones, with nearly 80% observed a single time. The sample consisted of PBMCs. This receptor was identified in a woman in her thirties in good health and CMV-seropositive. V usage is TRBV28 and J usage is TRBJ1-2; TRBD1 aligns across 8 bases. CDR3 residues: CASSSTGGRGYTF. Written as DNA, the CDR3 is TGTGCCAGCAGTTCAACAGGGGGAAGGGGCTACACCTTC.